A selection of T cell receptor beta chains follows, all from one sample in a study of human T cells and chemical hapten exposure. TCRdb analysed the RACE reads with MiXCR anew, one entry per CDR3 protein. The sample lists about 380,000 distinct CDR3 sequences, 5% to 6.5% occurring once. The sequences come from whole blood, collected in connection with sensitization to the hapten diphenylcyclopropenone (DPC). The receptors shown here come from a woman aged 45-59 years with alopecia areata. Some clones in this sample may be carry-over from other donors' samples. Both conserved end residues are part of each CDR3. The D gene is left open where the match is weak. Not every row has a clone size; where given, it reads once, few, many or a size class.

TRBJ2-2,NA,NA,TRBV6-2/TRBV6-3,TGTGCCAGCAGCCCGACCCGGGCCACCGGGGAGCTGTTTTTT,CASSPTRATGELFF
TRBJ2-2,many,TRBD2,TRBV29-1,TGCAGCGTTCGGACTAGCGGGAGCCAGGGCGGGGAGCTGTTTTTT,CSVRTSGSQGGELFF
TRBJ1-2,NA,NA,TRBV30,TGTGCCTGCCGGGACACCTCTAACTATGGCTACACCTTC,CACRDTSNYGYTF
TRBJ2-2,many,NA,TRBV27,TGTGCCAGCACACTTTCGAACACCGGGGAGCTGTTTTTT,CASTLSNTGELFF
TRBJ1-6,few,NA,TRBV7-2,TGTGCCAGCAGCTTAGAGAGTTCACCCCTCCACTTT,CASSLESSPLHF
TRBJ2-7,many,TRBD1,TRBV5-1,TGCGCCAGCAGCTTGGGGACAGGGTCGGGGCGCGAGCAGTACTTC,CASSLGTGSGREQYF
TRBJ2-2,many,TRBD1,TRBV12-3/TRBV12-4,TGTGCCAGCGGGTTGACAGGGATCGGGGAGCTGTTTTTT,CASGLTGIGELFF
TRBJ1-1,many,NA,TRBV29-1,TGCAGCGCCGACAGGAAAGTTATGAACACTGAAGCTTTCTTT,CSADRKVMNTEAFF
TRBJ2-7,few,NA,TRBV4-3,TGCGCCAGCAGCCAAGGCCCTAGCGCCTCCTACGAGCAGTACTTC,CASSQGPSASYEQYF
TRBJ2-3,many,TRBD2,TRBV20-1,TGCAGTGCTAGCAAGGTCGGGGGGTACACAGATACGCAGTATTTT,CSASKVGGYTDTQYF
TRBJ2-3,few,NA,TRBV29-1,TGCAGCGTTGGGGGTCCTGGCACAGATACGCAGTATTTT,CSVGGPGTDTQYF
TRBJ2-2,NA,NA,TRBV5-6,TGTGCCAGCACGGCGGGAATCGATGGGGAGCTGTTTTTT,CASTAGIDGELFF